One and the same sample provided the 31 T cell receptor beta chains below, sequenced in a study of blood T cell repertoires in COVID-19. Here immunoSEQ multiplex PCR was the method, and the copy in TCRdb shows in-frame clones only, minus some. The repertoire has approximately 330,000 clones, about 87% of them found once; the top ten carry more than 7.5%. Specimen: peripheral blood. These receptors were collected from a man aged 25 to 40 with COVID-19, enrolled during active disease.

Only a few counts were recorded for this clone. The chain carries TRBV30 and TRBJ2-1; 7 bases map to TRBD1. CDR3 length: 15 residues. V lost 4 bases and J lost 12; bases outside the gene matches: 18. In germline, CDR1 is GTSNPN, CDR2 SVGIG (reference sequence). CDR3 nucleotides: TGTGCCTGGACCGGACAGGTAGATAATCTAAGGAGGCAGTTCTTC. This codes for CAWTGQVDNLRRQFF. Combining the CDR3 with reference TRBV30 and TRBJ2-1 gives the whole variable domain SQTIHQWPATLVQPVGSPLSLECTVEGTSNPNLYWYRQAAGRGLQLLFYSVGIGQISSEVPQNLSASRPQDRQFILSSKKLLLSDSGFYLCAWTGQVDNLRRQFFGPGTRLTVL.

V usage is TRBV12-3 or TRBV12-4 and J usage is TRBJ2-3; D is uncertain. Trimming shortened V by 3 bases and J by 2 bases, and 6 bases separated the two germline ends. The CDR3 spans 13 residues. In nucleotides, the CDR3 is TGTGCCAGCAGTTTTTCACTCACAGATACGCAGTATTTT. Translation: CASSFSLTDTQYF.

This chain connects TRBV2 to TRBJ2-4; 10 bases align to TRBD2. CDR1 and CDR2 (germline): SNHLY, FYNNEI. V lost 10 bases and J lost 2; bases outside the gene matches: 11. The CDR3 covers 16 residues. The CDR3 coding sequence is TGTGCCACCCAGAGCGGGAGGGCTGTAACCAAAAACATTCAGTACTTC. Its translation is CATQSGRAVTKNIQYF.

The genes are TRBV5-1 and TRBJ2-1; 9 bases are a match to TRBD2. V trimming: 1 base; J trimming: 3 bases; junction bases outside the gene matches: 2. The CDR3 extends over 15 amino acids. Germline CDR1 and CDR2: SGHRS and YFSETQ. CDR3 amino acids: CASSLFSGSYNEQFF. The CDR3 nucleotides are TGCGCCAGCAGCTTGTTTAGCGGGAGCTACAATGAGCAGTTCTTC.

This clone was recorded only once. The chain joins TRBV11-3 to TRBJ2-2, with TRBD2 identical over 8 bases. Germline loops: CDR1 SGHNT, CDR2 YENEEA. The J segment lost 1 base and the V segment lost 4 bases, leaving 2 bases of the junction unmatched. This CDR3 region has 15 residues. CDR3 in DNA: TGTGCCAGCAGCTCCGGGGGGGGGAACACCGGGGAGCTGTTTTTT. Translating it yields CASSSGGGNTGELFF.

This clone was found a few times. For the CDR3, the DNA is TGCAGTGCCAGTGGAGCCGAGACTAGCGGGAGGAACAATGAGCAGTTCTTC. This encodes CSASGAETSGRNNEQFF. V and J are TRBV20-1 and TRBJ2-1, with 13 bases identical to TRBD2. The J segment lost 5 bases and the V segment lost 6 bases, leaving 13 bases of the junction unmatched. From germline, CDR1 is DFQATT and CDR2 SNEGSKA (reference sequence). The CDR3 runs 17 residues.

In DNA, the CDR3 is TGTGCCAGCAGCTTAGAGGTTAGCGGGAGTAACAATGAGCAGTTCTTC. Protein product: CASSLEVSGSNNEQFF. V gene TRBV11-2 combines with J gene TRBJ2-1; 9 positions match TRBD2. This CDR3 region has 16 residues. Trimming at V came to 0 bases and at J to 5 bases, leaving 5 bases not matched to a gene. Germline CDR1 SGHAT, CDR2 FQNNGV.

This chain links TRBV18 with TRBJ1-4, with 8 bases lining up with TRBD1. Unmatched junction bases numbered 10, after V lost 4 bases and J lost 9 bases. This CDR3 is built from 15 residues. Germline V gene lookup returns CDR1 KGHSH and CDR2 LQKENI. The CDR3 loop reads CASSLISGQEQKLFF. Here the CDR3 DNA reads TGTGCCAGCTCACTAATTTCGGGACAGGAACAAAAACTGTTTTTT. The complete variable domain, with remaining parts taken from reference TRBV18 and TRBJ1-4, reads NAGVMQNPRHLVRRRGQEARLRCSPMKGHSHVYWYRQLPEEGLKFMVYLQKENIIDESGMPKERFSAEFPKEGPSILRIQQVVRGDSAAYFCASSLISGQEQKLFFGSGTQLSVL.

The chain has TRBV4-2 and TRBJ2-2; 8 nucleotides match TRBD1. V lost 0 bases, J lost 6 bases, and 9 bases stayed unmatched. CDR1 LGHNA and CDR2 YNFKEQ come from the germline V gene. The CDR3 covers 17 residues. The DNA of the CDR3 is TGTGCCAGCAGCCAAGAAGTTGCGGGACAGGTTCCCGGGGAGCTGTTTTTT. This translates into CASSQEVAGQVPGELFF.

The V and J genes are TRBV7-2 and TRBJ2-1; 9 nucleotides align to TRBD2. V shed 2 bases, J shed 4 bases, and the junction held 9 bases outside the gene matches. The CDR3 length is 17 residues. Germline assignment: CDR1 SGHTA and CDR2 FQGNSA. The CDR3 nucleotides read TGTGCCAGCAGCTTAACTTTTGGACTAGCGCATTACAATGAGCAGTTCTTC. It yields the protein CASSLTFGLAHYNEQFF. Variable domain in full (rest from reference TRBV7-2 and TRBJ2-1): GAGVSQSPSNKVTEKGKDVELRCDPISGHTALYWYRQSLGQGLEFLIYFQGNSAPDKSGLPSDRFSAERTGGSVSTLTIQRTQQEDSAVYLCASSLTFGLAHYNEQFFGPGTRLTVL.

Remarks on this clone: The junction does not match germline at one end; this may be a read error. The chain combines TRBV6-1 with TRBJ1-2; D is perhaps TRBD1 (6 bases). The CDR3 has 14 amino acids. CDR1 is MNHNS and CDR2 is SASEGT in the germline V gene. The CDR3 DNA sequence: TGTGCCAGCACTGAACAGGGCACTAACTATGGCTACACCTTC. Its protein is CASTEQGTNYGYTF.

On this clone itself: Other DNA variants within this sample encode the same CDR3. The chain employs TRBV29-1 and TRBJ2-2; 10 bases align to TRBD1. This CDR3 has 14 amino acids. Germline V gene data show CDR1 as SQVTM and CDR2 as ANQGSEA. V trimming: 6 bases; J trimming: 4 bases; junction bases outside the gene matches: 5. CDR3 in amino acids: CSVEGQGPTGELFF. The CDR3 DNA reads as TGCAGCGTGGAGGGACAGGGGCCCACCGGGGAGCTGTTTTTT.

The chain uses TRBV9 and TRBJ2-1; D unresolved. The germline V and J ends were trimmed by 2 bases and 10 bases, with 16 bases remaining between them. Germline V gene sequence: CDR1 SGDLS, CDR2 YYNGEE. The CDR3 has 14 residues. The CDR3 DNA follows: TGTGCCAGCAGCGTTGCCGACCCCCCCGGGGAGCAGTTCTTC. Translating it yields CASSVADPPGEQFF.

The chain recombines TRBV6-1 with TRBJ1-6, with 7 bases identical to TRBD1. V shed 4 bases, J shed 8 bases, and the junction held 8 bases outside the gene matches. There are 15 residues in the CDR3. Germline V lookup: CDR1 MNHNS, CDR2 SASEGT. DNA of the CDR3: TGTGCCAGCAGTGCGTCCAGGGGGTTGGATTCACCCCTCCACTTT. Translating gives CASSASRGLDSPLHF.

This sequence joins TRBV7-2 and TRBJ1-1; D remains ambiguous. The V end lost 4 bases, the J end lost 2 bases, and 17 bases lay between the germline ends. The CDR3 runs 16 residues. Germline V gives CDR1 SGHTA, CDR2 FQGNSA. CDR3 residues: CASSSQPGNPNTEAFF. CDR3 coding DNA: TGTGCCAGCAGCTCCCAACCCGGGAACCCAAACACTGAAGCTTTCTTT.

This clone showed up just once. The chain has TRBV28 and TRBJ2-1, with 7 bases lining up with TRBD2. The CDR3 has 15 residues. Looked up from germline, CDR1 is MDHEN and CDR2 is SYDVKM. Trimming at V came to 7 bases and at J to 1 base, leaving 7 bases not matched to a gene. This CDR3 reads CASTPSGGSYNEQFF. DNA for the CDR3: TGTGCCAGCACCCCTAGCGGAGGGTCCTACAATGAGCAGTTCTTC.

The chain joins TRBV4-3 to TRBJ1-6, with D uncertain. CDR3 size: 17 residues. The germline CDR1 and CDR2 sequences are LGHNA and YSLEER. Trimming shortened V by 2 bases and J by 0 bases, and 11 bases separated the two germline ends. The CDR3 sequence is CASSQQKQSSYNSPLHF. DNA for the CDR3: TGCGCCAGCAGCCAACAAAAACAGAGCTCCTATAATTCACCCCTCCACTTT.

This chain connects TRBV11-1 to TRBJ2-7, with 7 bases fitting TRBD2. The CDR3 length is 15 residues. V lost 2 bases to trimming and J lost 2 bases; unmatched junction nucleotides: 6. The germline V gene has CDR1 SGHAT and CDR2 FQDESV (reference sequence). Here the CDR3 DNA reads TGTGCCAGCAGCTTATATCGGGGGGAGACCTACGAGCAGTACTTC. Translated, it gives CASSLYRGETYEQYF.

The gene calls are TRBV11-2 and TRBJ1-1, with a tentative D call TRBD1 (5 bases). The CDR3 length is 13 residues. Germline loops: CDR1 SGHAT, CDR2 FQNNGV. V was cut by 0 bases and J by 5 bases, with 7 bases left in between. The CDR3 DNA reads TGTGCCAGCAGCTTAGACAGGGTTACTGAAGCTTTCTTT. Translation gives CASSLDRVTEAFF.

The table lists this clone with a count of one. The chain employs TRBV25-1 and TRBJ1-2, with D hard to call. The germline gives CDR1 MGHDK, CDR2 SYGVNS. The germline V and J ends were trimmed by 3 bases and 6 bases, with 11 bases remaining between them. This CDR3 spans 13 amino acids. Here the CDR3 DNA reads TGTGCCAGCAGTGATCGGGTTGGTGATGGCTACACCTTC. It codes for CASSDRVGDGYTF.

This chain links TRBV4-2 with TRBJ1-2; 9 bases agree with TRBD1. Germline V gene lookup returns CDR1 LGHNA and CDR2 YNFKEQ. Unmatched junction bases numbered 4, after V lost 2 bases and J lost 6 bases. This CDR3 is built from 14 residues. The CDR3 nucleotides read TGTGCCAGCAGCCAAACGGACAGGGGTGATGGCTACACCTTC. This translates into CASSQTDRGDGYTF.

The chain uses TRBV27 and TRBJ2-2; D gene uncertain. V was pared by 3 bases and J by 0 bases, with 14 bases between. The V gene's germline CDR1 is MNHEY and CDR2 SMNVEV (reference sequence). This CDR3 region has 17 residues. The DNA for the CDR3 is TGTGCCAGCAGTTTTTCCGGTCGCCCGCCGAACACCGGGGAGCTGTTTTTT. Amino acid sequence: CASSFSGRPPNTGELFF.

This clone was recorded once. V gene TRBV5-4 combines with J gene TRBJ2-7; 12 nucleotides agree with TRBD2. CDR1 is SGHNT, CDR2 YYREEE, per germline (reference sequence). V shed 1 base and J 7 bases; nucleotides not matched to a gene: 15. The CDR3 sequence is 18 residues long. In DNA, the CDR3 is TGTGCCAGCAGCTTGTATGGGGGACTAGCGGGCTCCTCTAGGGAGCAGTACTTC. The encoded protein is CASSLYGGLAGSSREQYF.

The chain employs TRBV4-3 and TRBJ2-1; D is perhaps TRBD1 (6 bases). The V gene's germline CDR1 is LGHNA and CDR2 YSLEER. Trimming pared 2 bases from V and 0 bases from J, leaving 14 bases between. This CDR3 has 17 amino acids. CDR3 sequence: CASSQITGLSSYNEQFF. The DNA for the CDR3 is TGCGCCAGCAGCCAAATAACAGGGCTGAGCTCCTACAATGAGCAGTTCTTC.

This chain uses TRBV10-3 with TRBJ1-2; no definite D call. Trimming pared 4 bases from V and 2 bases from J, leaving 8 bases between. The CDR3 extends over 13 amino acids. Germline V gene lookup returns CDR1 ENHRY and CDR2 SYGVKD. The CDR3 sequence: CAISGRENYGYTF. The CDR3 DNA is TGTGCCATCAGTGGCCGGGAGAACTATGGCTACACCTTC.

This clone showed up just once. This chain uses TRBV15 with TRBJ2-7; D is unresolved. V dropped 4 bases and J dropped 0 bases, with 22 bases sitting between them. Germline CDR1 is LNHNV and CDR2 is YYDKDF (reference sequence). The length of the CDR3 is 18 residues. Here the CDR3 reads CATSTPLARPPSSYEQYF. The CDR3 DNA reads as TGTGCCACCAGCACACCCCTCGCCCGCCCCCCGAGCTCCTACGAGCAGTACTTC.

The chain uses TRBV27 and TRBJ2-7; D might be TRBD1 (6 bases). V was clipped by 4 bases and J by 2 bases, with 12 bases between them. This CDR3 region has 14 residues. Germline CDR1 is MNHEY and CDR2 is SMNVEV (reference sequence). The CDR3 DNA reads TGTGCCAGCAGTTCCCCAGGGGTGACCTACGAGCAGTACTTC. Protein: CASSSPGVTYEQYF.

This rearrangement joins TRBV29-1 to TRBJ2-7; a weak D match, TRBD2 (5 bases). This CDR3 is 18 amino acids long. Germline assignment: CDR1 SQVTM and CDR2 ANQGSEA. V was shortened by 1 base and J by 0 bases, with 22 bases between the two germline ends. The CDR3 DNA sequence: TGCAGCGTTGAAGCGGGATTTGGGCTATTAGGTGGCTCCTACGAGCAGTACTTC. Amino acid sequence: CSVEAGFGLLGGSYEQYF.

The rearrangement links TRBV9 to TRBJ2-7, with 9 bases matching TRBD1. The CDR3 consists of 15 residues. V lost 0 bases, J lost 7 bases, and 8 bases stayed unmatched. Germline V lookup: CDR1 SGDLS, CDR2 YYNGEE. The CDR3 protein is CASSVAGTGPGEQYF. In DNA, the CDR3 is TGTGCCAGCAGCGTAGCCGGGACAGGGCCGGGGGAGCAGTACTTC.

The rearrangement joins TRBV5-1 to TRBJ2-7; TRBD1 matches 10 bases. The CDR3 has 15 amino acids. The germline V gene has CDR1 SGHRS and CDR2 YFSETQ. V lost 0 bases and J lost 5; bases outside the gene matches: 5. The CDR3 DNA sequence: TGCGCCAGCAGCTTGGGGGACAGGGGAAAAGACGAGCAGTACTTC. The encoded protein is CASSLGDRGKDEQYF. Complete variable domain (other parts from reference TRBV5-1 and TRBJ2-7): KAGVTQTPRYLIKTRGQQVTLSCSPISGHRSVSWYQQTPGQGLQFLFEYFSETQRNKGNFPGRFSGRQFSNSRSEMNVSTLELGDSALYLCASSLGDRGKDEQYFGPGTRLTVT.

The V call is TRBV29-1, the J call TRBJ2-7; 8 bases align to TRBD1. J gave up 5 bases and V 2 bases, and 5 bases lay outside the gene matches. There are 13 residues in the CDR3. CDR1 and CDR2 from the germline V gene are SQVTM and ANQGSEA. The CDR3 region is CSVESDRVHEQYF. The CDR3 DNA reads as TGCAGCGTTGAATCGGACAGGGTACACGAGCAGTACTTC.